This T cell receptor beta chain was sequenced during a study of cytomegalovirus exposure and HLA in healthy donors. Sequencing was performed with immunoSEQ multiplex PCR; in TCRdb, only in-frame clones are kept and a portion is missing. The table records some 150,000 clones, roughly 89% of them present only once. The J segment lost 6 bases and the V segment lost 4 bases, leaving 13 bases of the junction unmatched. The length of the CDR3 is 16 residues. The germline CDR1 and CDR2 sequences are MNHEY and SVGAGI. The specimen was PBMCs. This chain uses TRBV6-5 with TRBJ2-5; 8 bases fit TRBD1. This receptor was identified in a man aged 18-30 years in good health and CMV-seropositive. This CDR3 is CASSFGTGTGRQTQYF. In DNA, the CDR3 is TGTGCCAGCAGTTTCGGGACAGGAACAGGTCGACAGACCCAGTACTTC.